This T cell receptor beta chain was found in a study of cytomegalovirus exposure and HLA in healthy donors. Study results and caveats: When analyzed later, the rates of TCR association showed variation by HLA locus, with DRB1 the most and HLA-C the fewest. Published work reported that the classifier diagnosed cytomegalovirus status with high specificity and sensitivity.

Points on this clone: Its antigen is unidentified.

Germline V gene data show CDR1 as SNHLY and CDR2 as FYNNEI. The CDR3 contains 12 residues. Trimming shortened V by 4 bases and J by 1 base, and 2 bases separated the two germline ends. PCR primers comprised 60 Vbeta and 13 Jbeta primers. Sequencing was performed with immunoSEQ multiplex PCR; in TCRdb, only in-frame clones are kept and a portion is missing. The sample records 150,000 to 200,000 clones, 65% to 80% being singletons. This sequence was found in a woman younger than 45 in good health and CMV-seropositive. Material for sequencing was PBMCs. The V call is TRBV2, the J call TRBJ1-5; D is uncertain. The CDR3 sequence: CASSASNQPQHF. Written as DNA, the CDR3 is TGTGCCAGCAGTGCGAGCAATCAGCCCCAGCATTTT.